This entry lists 18 T cell receptor beta chains sequenced from one sample in a study of blood T cell repertoires in COVID-19. Sequencing used immunoSEQ multiplex PCR; TCRdb keeps in-frame clones, though not all of them. The sample contains around 200,000 clones, about 82% of which appear only once. The sample taken for sequencing was PBMCs or T cells enriched from blood (not recorded which). These receptors all stem from a man between 40 and 49 years old with acute COVID-19.

The J gene is TRBJ2-3, the V gene TRBV2; maybe TRBD2 (6 bases). Germline-derived CDR1 and CDR2 are SNHLY and FYNNEI. The CDR3 consists of 16 residues. The V gene lost 4 bases and the J gene lost 1 base, with 15 bases spanning the gap. The CDR3 DNA reads TGTGCCAGCAGTGCCCTCGAGGGACTCGGCACAGATACGCAGTATTTT. This sequence encodes CASSALEGLGTDTQYF.

A word on this clone: The junction departs from germline at one end; a sequencing error may be responsible. The chain carries TRBV19 and TRBJ2-3, with 8 bases matching TRBD2. Germline V gene data show CDR1 as LNHDA and CDR2 as SQIVND (reference sequence). The CDR3 consists of 14 residues. CDR3 region: CASTTSPGSGSYHF. The CDR3 region has the DNA TGTGCCAGTACCACATCCCCCGGGAGCGGGAGTTACCATTTT.

The chain has TRBV7-2 and TRBJ1-3; possibly TRBD1 for D (5 bases). The germline V gene has CDR1 SGHTA and CDR2 FQGNSA. The CDR3 extends over 16 amino acids. Between the trimmed V and J ends, which lost 0 bases and 7 bases, there was a span of 16 bases. Here the CDR3 DNA reads TGTGCCAGCAGCTTAGCGTCCGGGGGTGTGGGGAACACCATATATTTT. It translates to CASSLASGGVGNTIYF.

Turning to this clone: The junction shows a germline mismatch at one end, possibly a read error. This chain joins TRBV4-2 and TRBJ1-1; perhaps TRBD1 as D (5 bases). The CDR3 is 15 residues long. Germline V gene sequence: CDR1 LGHNA, CDR2 YNFKEQ. This CDR3 reads CASSPPGLGNAEAFF. The CDR3, as DNA: TGTGCCAGCAGCCCACCAGGGTTGGGGAACGCTGAAGCTTTCTTT.

The chain carries TRBV9 and TRBJ2-7, with a tentative D call TRBD1 (6 bases). CDR1 and CDR2 from the germline V gene are SGDLS and YYNGEE. This CDR3 contains 13 residues. Trimming removed 4 bases at V and 6 bases at J, with 14 bases between. The DNA for the CDR3 is TGTGCCAGCAGCCAGGACAGCTTAACCGAGCAGTACTTC. Protein sequence: CASSQDSLTEQYF. The full variable domain, completed using reference TRBV9 and TRBJ2-7, is DSGVTQTPKHLITATGQRVTLRCSPRSGDLSVYWYQQSLDQGLQFLIQYYNGEERAKGNILERFSAQQFPDLHSELNLSSLELGDSALYFCASSQDSLTEQYFGPGTRLTVT.

The chain is built from TRBV6-5 and TRBJ1-1; D remains unclear. This CDR3 is 13 amino acids long. V lost 2 bases and J 1 base, leaving 5 bases between the germline ends. Germline lookup yields CDR1 MNHEY and CDR2 SVGAGI. The CDR3 nucleotides are TGTGCCAGCAGTTACGGAGGGAACACTGAAGCTTTCTTT. Translation: CASSYGGNTEAFF.

This chain uses TRBV25-1 with TRBJ2-1, with D possibly TRBD1 on 6 matching bases. V gave up 6 bases and J gave up 4 bases, with 10 bases separating them. This CDR3 is 13 amino acids long. CDR1 MGHDK and CDR2 SYGVNS come from the germline V gene. The CDR3, as DNA: TGTGCCAGCAGCGAACAGGGATACAATGAGCAGTTCTTC. Its translation: CASSEQGYNEQFF.

The chain uses TRBV2 and TRBJ2-3, with D uncertain. The CDR3 runs to 10 residues. Germline assignment: CDR1 SNHLY and CDR2 FYNNEI. The V gene lost 6 bases and the J gene lost 10 bases, with 8 bases spanning the gap. The CDR3 loop reads CASSHTSQYF. The CDR3 nucleotides are TGTGCCAGCAGCCACACCTCGCAGTATTTT. Supplemented by reference TRBV2 and TRBJ2-3, the full variable domain reads EPEVTQTPSHQVTQMGQEVILRCVPISNHLYFYWYRQILGQKVEFLVSFYNNEISEKSEIFDDQFSVERPDGSNFTLKIRSTKLEDSAMYFCASSHTSQYFGPGTRLTVL.

Many counts were recorded for this clone. The V call is TRBV5-1, the J call TRBJ2-2, with D perhaps matching TRBD2 (5 bases). The CDR3 has 15 amino acids. Deletions cut 3 bases from V and 7 bases from J, with 16 bases between. Looked up from germline, CDR1 is SGHRS and CDR2 is YFSETQ. CDR3 region: CASSSRTGEGGELFF. The CDR3 region has the DNA TGCGCCAGCAGCTCCCGGACTGGAGAGGGCGGGGAGCTGTTTTTT.

This clone has just one count. V is TRBV4-1 and J is TRBJ1-2; possibly TRBD1 for D (5 bases). Trimming removed 6 bases at V and 0 bases at J, with 17 bases between. Per the germline V gene, CDR1 is MGHRA and CDR2 is YSYEKL. CDR3 length: 16 amino acids. The CDR3 protein is CASSRDAGRANYGYTF. The DNA for the CDR3 is TGCGCCAGCAGTCGGGACGCCGGGAGAGCTAACTATGGCTACACCTTC.

This rearrangement joins TRBV4-2 to TRBJ1-2, with TRBD1 matching 7 bases. From germline, CDR1 is LGHNA and CDR2 YNFKEQ. J was trimmed by 0 bases and V by 4 bases; bases with no gene match: 8. The length of the CDR3 is 16 residues. The CDR3 nucleotides are TGTGCCAGCAGCCCAACCCAACAGGGGTCTAACTATGGCTACACCTTC. It specifies CASSPTQQGSNYGYTF.

DNA for the CDR3: TGTGCCAGCAGTGAAGGTTTTCCCAGCTCTGGAAACACCATATATTTT. Translating gives CASSEGFPSSGNTIYF. The chain employs TRBV6-1 and TRBJ1-3; D gene ambiguous. The length of the CDR3 is 16 residues. Trimming shortened V by 1 base and J by 0 bases, and 10 bases separated the two germline ends. Germline CDR1 and CDR2: MNHNS and SASEGT.

The DNA for the CDR3 is TGTGCAAGTCGCCCAACCCCGGGACAACATATTGGACTAGCGGATTACAATGAGCAGTTCTTC. This encodes CASRPTPGQHIGLADYNEQFF. V is TRBV12-2 and J is TRBJ2-1; the DNA was not used to check the table's D call, TRBD2. TRBV12-2 is termed a pseudogene. This CDR3 region has 21 residues.

This chain uses TRBV3-1 (or the pseudogene TRBV3-2) with TRBJ2-2, with D maybe TRBD1 (5 bases). V was clipped by 3 bases and J by 0 bases, with 8 bases between them. CDR3 length equals 15 residues. Germline V CDR1 and CDR2: LGHDT, YNNKEL (reference sequence). CDR3 coding DNA: TGTGCCAGCAGCCACAGGGTCGCGAACACCGGGGAGCTGTTTTTT. Encoded protein: CASSHRVANTGELFF.

The rearrangement links TRBV5-1 to TRBJ2-3; 8 bases map to TRBD1. This CDR3 is 15 amino acids long. Trimming removed 3 bases from V and 5 bases from J; junction bases left unmatched: 8. Germline V gene sequence: CDR1 SGHRS, CDR2 YFSETQ. The CDR3 loop reads CASSSQGAKGDTQYF. In DNA, the CDR3 is TGCGCCAGCAGCTCTCAGGGGGCGAAGGGAGATACGCAGTATTTT.

The chain employs TRBV27 and TRBJ2-7; 7 bases map to TRBD1. J gave up 4 bases and V 3 bases, and 3 bases lay outside the gene matches. CDR3 length: 13 amino acids. Germline V CDR1 and CDR2: MNHEY, SMNVEV (reference sequence). CDR3 amino acids: CASSLTGPYEQYF. The CDR3 nucleotides read TGTGCCAGCAGTTTGACAGGGCCTTACGAGCAGTACTTC.

This rearrangement joins TRBV29-1 to TRBJ2-7, with a possible D match to TRBD1 (6 bases). The V and J ends lost 2 bases and 3 bases respectively, with 11 bases between them. Germline-derived CDR1 and CDR2 are SQVTM and ANQGSEA. The CDR3 extends over 13 amino acids. Here the CDR3 reads CSVEMGAYYEQYF. CDR3 bases: TGCAGCGTTGAAATGGGGGCTTACTACGAGCAGTACTTC.

The chain is built from TRBV29-1 and TRBJ2-3; no definite D call. Germline V CDR1 and CDR2: SQVTM, ANQGSEA. V dropped 2 bases and J dropped 4 bases, with 13 bases sitting between them. The CDR3 contains 14 residues. This CDR3 is CSVERGVRSDTQYF. The CDR3 region has the DNA TGCAGCGTTGAACGAGGAGTTAGGTCAGATACGCAGTATTTT.